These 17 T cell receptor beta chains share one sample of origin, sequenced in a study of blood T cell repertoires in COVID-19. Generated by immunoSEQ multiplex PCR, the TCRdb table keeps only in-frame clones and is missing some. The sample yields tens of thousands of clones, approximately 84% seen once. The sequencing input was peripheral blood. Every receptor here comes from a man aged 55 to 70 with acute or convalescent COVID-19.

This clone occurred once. The CDR3 region has the DNA TGTGCCAGTAGTAGAGTGACGAACACCGGGGAGCTGTTTTTT. Protein product: CASSRVTNTGELFF. The chain joins TRBV19 to TRBJ2-2; D is uncertain. Germline V gene data show CDR1 as LNHDA and CDR2 as SQIVND (reference sequence). The CDR3 has 14 amino acids. V gave up 4 bases and J gave up 0 bases, with 6 bases separating them.

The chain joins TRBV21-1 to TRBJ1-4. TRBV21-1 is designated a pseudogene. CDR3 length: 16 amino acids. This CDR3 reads CANPKTLLATNEKLFF. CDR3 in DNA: TGTGCCAACCCGAAGACTCTCCTTGCAACTAATGAAAAACTGTTTTTT.

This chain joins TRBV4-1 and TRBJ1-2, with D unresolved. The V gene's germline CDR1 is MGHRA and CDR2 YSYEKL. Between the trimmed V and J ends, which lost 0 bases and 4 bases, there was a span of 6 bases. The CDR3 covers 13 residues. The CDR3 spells CASSQDGVYGYTF. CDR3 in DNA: TGCGCCAGCAGCCAAGATGGAGTCTATGGCTACACCTTC.

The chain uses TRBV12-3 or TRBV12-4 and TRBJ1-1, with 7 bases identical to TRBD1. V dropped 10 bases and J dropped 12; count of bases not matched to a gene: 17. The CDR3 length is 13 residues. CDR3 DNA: TGTGCCACCCCCAATACCAGGGGGGTAGGGACTTTCTTT. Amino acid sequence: CATPNTRGVGTFF.

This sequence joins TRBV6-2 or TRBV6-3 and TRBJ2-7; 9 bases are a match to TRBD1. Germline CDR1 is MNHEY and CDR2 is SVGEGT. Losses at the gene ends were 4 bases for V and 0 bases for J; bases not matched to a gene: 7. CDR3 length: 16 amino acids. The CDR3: CASSFPLQGASYEQYF. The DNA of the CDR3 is TGTGCCAGCAGTTTCCCCCTACAGGGGGCCTCCTACGAGCAGTACTTC.

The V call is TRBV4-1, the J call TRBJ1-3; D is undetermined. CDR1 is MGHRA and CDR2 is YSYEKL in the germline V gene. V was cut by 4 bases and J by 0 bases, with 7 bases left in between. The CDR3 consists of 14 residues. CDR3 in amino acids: CASSPRSSGNTIYF. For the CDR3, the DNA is TGCGCCAGCAGCCCTAGGAGCTCTGGAAACACCATATATTTT.

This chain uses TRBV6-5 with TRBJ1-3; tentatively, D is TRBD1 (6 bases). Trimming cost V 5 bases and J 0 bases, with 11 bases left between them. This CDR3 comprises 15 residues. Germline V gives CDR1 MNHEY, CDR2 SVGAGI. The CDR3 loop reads CASSRQASSGNTIYF. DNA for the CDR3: TGTGCCAGCAGTCGACAGGCGAGCTCTGGAAACACCATATATTTT.

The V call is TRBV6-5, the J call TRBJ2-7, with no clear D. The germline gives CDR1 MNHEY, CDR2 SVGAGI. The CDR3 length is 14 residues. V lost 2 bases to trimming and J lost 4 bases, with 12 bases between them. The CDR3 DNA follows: TGTGCCAGCAGTTACAAGCCTCACGGGTACGAGCAGTACTTC. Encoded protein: CASSYKPHGYEQYF.

The CDR3 reads CASRLTGDLEKLFF. The CDR3 nucleotides read TGTGCCAGCAGACTAACAGGGGATCTGGAAAAACTGTTTTTT. This rearrangement joins TRBV6-5 to TRBJ1-4, with 7 positions matching TRBD1. This CDR3 contains 14 residues. Germline CDR1 is MNHEY and CDR2 is SVGAGI. The V gene end was trimmed by 6 bases and the J gene end by 8 bases; junction bases not matched to a gene: 9.

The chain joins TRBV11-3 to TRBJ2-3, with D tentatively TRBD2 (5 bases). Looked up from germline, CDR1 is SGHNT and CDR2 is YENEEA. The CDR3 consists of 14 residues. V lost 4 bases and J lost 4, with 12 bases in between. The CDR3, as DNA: TGTGCCAGCAGCTCTAGAGGGTCCGCAGATACGCAGTATTTT. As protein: CASSSRGSADTQYF.

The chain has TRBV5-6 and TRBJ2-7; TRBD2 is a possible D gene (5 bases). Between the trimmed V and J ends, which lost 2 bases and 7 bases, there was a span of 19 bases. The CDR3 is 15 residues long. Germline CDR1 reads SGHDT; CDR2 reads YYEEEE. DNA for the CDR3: TGTGCCAGCAGCTTACGGTCCACCGGGCGAGGGGAGCAGTACTTC. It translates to CASSLRSTGRGEQYF.

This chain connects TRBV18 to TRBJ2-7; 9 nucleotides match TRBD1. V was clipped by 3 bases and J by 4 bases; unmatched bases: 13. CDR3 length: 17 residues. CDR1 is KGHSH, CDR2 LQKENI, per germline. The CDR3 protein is CASSPGQGWATPYEQYF. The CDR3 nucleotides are TGTGCCAGCTCACCCGGACAGGGGTGGGCTACTCCTTACGAGCAGTACTTC. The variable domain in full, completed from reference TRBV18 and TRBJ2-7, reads NAGVMQNPRHLVRRRGQEARLRCSPMKGHSHVYWYRQLPEEGLKFMVYLQKENIIDESGMPKERFSAEFPKEGPSILRIQQVVRGDSAAYFCASSPGQGWATPYEQYFGPGTRLTVT.

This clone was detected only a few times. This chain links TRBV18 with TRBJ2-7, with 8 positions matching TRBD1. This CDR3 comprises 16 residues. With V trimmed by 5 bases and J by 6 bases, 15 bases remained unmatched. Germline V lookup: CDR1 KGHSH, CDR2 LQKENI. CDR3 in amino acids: CASSTPRVGQGSEQYF. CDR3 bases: TGTGCCAGCTCAACTCCCCGAGTAGGACAGGGATCCGAGCAGTACTTC.

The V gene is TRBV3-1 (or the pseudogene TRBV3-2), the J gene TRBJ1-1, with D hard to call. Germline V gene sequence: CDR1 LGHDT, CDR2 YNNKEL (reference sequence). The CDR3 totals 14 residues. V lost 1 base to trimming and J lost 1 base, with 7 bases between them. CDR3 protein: CASSQGARNTEAFF. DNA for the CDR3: TGTGCCAGCAGCCAAGGGGCGCGGAACACTGAAGCTTTCTTT.

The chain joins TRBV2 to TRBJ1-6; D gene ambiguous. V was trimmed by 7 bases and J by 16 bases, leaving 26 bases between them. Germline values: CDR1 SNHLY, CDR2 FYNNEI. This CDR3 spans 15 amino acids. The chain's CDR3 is CASTKGYRGVSPLHF. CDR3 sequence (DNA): TGTGCCAGCACCAAAGGTTACCGAGGTGTTAGCCCTCTCCACTTT.

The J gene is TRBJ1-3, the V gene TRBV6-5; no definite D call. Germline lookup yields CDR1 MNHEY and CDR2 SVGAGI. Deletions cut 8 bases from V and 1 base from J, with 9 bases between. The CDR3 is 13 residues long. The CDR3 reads CASRHSSGNTIYF. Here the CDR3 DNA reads TGTGCCAGCCGACATTCTTCTGGAAACACCATATATTTT.

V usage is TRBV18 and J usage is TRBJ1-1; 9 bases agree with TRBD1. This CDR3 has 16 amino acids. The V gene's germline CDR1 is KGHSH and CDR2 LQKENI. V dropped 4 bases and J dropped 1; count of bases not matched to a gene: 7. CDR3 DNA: TGTGCCAGCTCACGCATCGGGGACAGGGCGAACACTGAAGCTTTCTTT. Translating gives CASSRIGDRANTEAFF.